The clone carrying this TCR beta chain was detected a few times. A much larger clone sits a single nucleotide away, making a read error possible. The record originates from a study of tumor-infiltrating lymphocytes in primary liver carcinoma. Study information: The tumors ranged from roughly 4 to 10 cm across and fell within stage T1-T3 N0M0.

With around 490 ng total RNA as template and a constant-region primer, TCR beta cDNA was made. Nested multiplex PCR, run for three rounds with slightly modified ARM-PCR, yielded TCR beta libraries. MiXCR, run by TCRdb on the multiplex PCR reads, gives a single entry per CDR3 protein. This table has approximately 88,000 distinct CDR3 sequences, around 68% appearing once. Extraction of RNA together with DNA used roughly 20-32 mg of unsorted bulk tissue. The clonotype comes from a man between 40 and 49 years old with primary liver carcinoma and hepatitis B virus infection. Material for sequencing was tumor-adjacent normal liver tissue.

In DNA form, the CDR3 reads TGTGCCAGCACCTCCTTGTATCGGGAACAAGAGACCCAGTACTTC. Its translation is CASTSLYREQETQYF. The J gene is TRBJ2-5, the V gene TRBV6-5, with D perhaps TRBD2 (5 bases). This CDR3 has 15 amino acids. Germline V CDR1 and CDR2: MNHEY, SVGAGI. V was shortened by 7 bases and J by 2 bases, with 17 bases between the two germline ends.